The 11 T cell receptor beta chains below all came from one sample that was sequenced in a study of lymphopenia after photon versus proton radiotherapy. Libraries were prepared by immunoSEQ multiplex PCR; TCRdb keeps only in-frame clonotypes and omits some of them. The sample yields about 25,000 clones, around 83% seen once. The sequences come from peripheral blood, collected from a patient treated with photon-based radiotherapy. These TCRs come from a woman between 45 and 65 years old with pancreatic cancer.

The J gene is TRBJ2-5, the V gene TRBV28; 8 positions agree with TRBD1. The end of the DNA is better explained by TRBJ2-7, so the J call may be wrong. The CDR3 extends over 14 amino acids. Germline loops: CDR1 MDHEN, CDR2 SYDVKM. The CDR3 DNA is TGTGCCAGCCTACCAGGACAGGGACCCTACGAGCAGTACTTC. The encoded protein is CASLPGQGPYEQYF.

V is TRBV19 and J is TRBJ2-1, with D maybe TRBD1 (6 bases). CDR1 is LNHDA, CDR2 SQIVND, per germline (reference sequence). The CDR3 is 15 amino acids. Trimming cost V 3 bases and J 0 bases, with 9 bases left between them. Here the CDR3 DNA reads TGTGCCAGTAGTATGGGGGACAACTCCTACAATGAGCAGTTCTTC. Its protein product is CASSMGDNSYNEQFF.

The chain combines TRBV2 with TRBJ2-3; D possibly matches TRBD1 or TRBD2 (5 bases each). This CDR3 has 15 amino acids. V was pared by 2 bases and J by 8 bases, with 17 bases between. Germline V lookup: CDR1 SNHLY, CDR2 FYNNEI. As DNA, the CDR3 is TGTGCCAGCAGTGAAATGCAGGGTCAAAGCGGTACGCAGTATTTT. It codes for CASSEMQGQSGTQYF.

There are a few counts of this clone. V is TRBV5-1 and J is TRBJ2-3; D gene unclear. CDR3 length: 15 amino acids. Per germline, CDR1 SGHRS and CDR2 YFSETQ. V was shortened by 0 bases and J by 4 bases, with 12 bases between the two germline ends. The CDR3 nucleotides read TGCGCCAGCAGCTTGGGGTGGATAGGAGCAGATACGCAGTATTTT. Translated, it gives CASSLGWIGADTQYF.

This rearrangement joins TRBV4-3 to TRBJ2-7; D might be TRBD2 (6 bases). V was shortened by 0 bases and J by 7 bases, with 13 bases between the two germline ends. This CDR3 has 14 residues. Germline values: CDR1 LGHNA, CDR2 YSLEER. The CDR3 DNA is TGCGCCAGCAGCCAAGATGGCGGGGCGAGAGAGCAGTACTTC. As protein: CASSQDGGAREQYF.

The chain links TRBV30 to TRBJ2-7, with a weak D call TRBD1 (6 bases). The CDR3 consists of 11 residues. Trimming took 8 bases from V and 4 from J, leaving 12 bases between them. Germline V gene lookup returns CDR1 GTSNPN and CDR2 SVGIG (reference sequence). CDR3 protein: CAGRQAYEQYF. The CDR3 DNA is TGTGCCGGACGACAGGCTTACGAGCAGTACTTC.

The V gene is TRBV6-1, the J gene TRBJ1-4; D ambiguous. The V and J ends lost 3 bases and 5 bases respectively, with 10 bases between them. Germline CDR1 MNHNS, CDR2 SASEGT. The CDR3 length is 14 residues. The CDR3 is CASSDKGANEKLFF. In nucleotides, the CDR3 is TGTGCCAGCAGTGATAAGGGCGCGAATGAAAAACTGTTTTTT.

The chain couples TRBV7-2 to TRBJ2-2; 10 bases fit TRBD2. The CDR3 spans 15 residues. Unmatched junction bases numbered 2, after V lost 5 bases and J lost 2 bases. Germline V gene sequence: CDR1 SGHTA, CDR2 FQGNSA. Written as DNA, the CDR3 is TGTGCCAGCAGCCGGACTAGCGGTAACACCGGGGAGCTGTTTTTT. It translates to CASSRTSGNTGELFF.

The chain joins TRBV5-5 to TRBJ1-3; 9 nucleotides line up with TRBD1. The CDR3 totals 15 residues. The V segment lost 1 base and the J segment 3 bases; nucleotides outside the gene matches: 2. Germline V lookup: CDR1 SGHKS, CDR2 YYEKEE (reference sequence). The CDR3 loop reads CASSLTGGFGNTIYF. CDR3 DNA: TGTGCCAGCAGCTTGACAGGGGGCTTTGGAAACACCATATATTTT.

The chain uses TRBV13 and TRBJ2-3, with TRBD2 matching 13 bases. J was trimmed by 5 bases and V by 2 bases; bases with no gene match: 1. The CDR3 extends over 15 amino acids. Germline V gene data show CDR1 as PRHDT and CDR2 as FYEKMQ (reference sequence). DNA for the CDR3: TGTGCCAGCAGCTTAAGACTAGCGGGAGGAGATACGCAGTATTTT. Translation: CASSLRLAGGDTQYF.

This clone occurred once. The chain is built from TRBV5-6 and TRBJ1-2; D is ambiguous. Per germline, CDR1 SGHDT and CDR2 YYEEEE. The CDR3 has 13 amino acids. V lost 4 bases to trimming and J lost 5 bases, with 12 bases between them. CDR3 protein: CASSPLTPYGYTF. CDR3 coding DNA: TGTGCCAGCAGCCCACTGACACCTTATGGCTACACCTTC.